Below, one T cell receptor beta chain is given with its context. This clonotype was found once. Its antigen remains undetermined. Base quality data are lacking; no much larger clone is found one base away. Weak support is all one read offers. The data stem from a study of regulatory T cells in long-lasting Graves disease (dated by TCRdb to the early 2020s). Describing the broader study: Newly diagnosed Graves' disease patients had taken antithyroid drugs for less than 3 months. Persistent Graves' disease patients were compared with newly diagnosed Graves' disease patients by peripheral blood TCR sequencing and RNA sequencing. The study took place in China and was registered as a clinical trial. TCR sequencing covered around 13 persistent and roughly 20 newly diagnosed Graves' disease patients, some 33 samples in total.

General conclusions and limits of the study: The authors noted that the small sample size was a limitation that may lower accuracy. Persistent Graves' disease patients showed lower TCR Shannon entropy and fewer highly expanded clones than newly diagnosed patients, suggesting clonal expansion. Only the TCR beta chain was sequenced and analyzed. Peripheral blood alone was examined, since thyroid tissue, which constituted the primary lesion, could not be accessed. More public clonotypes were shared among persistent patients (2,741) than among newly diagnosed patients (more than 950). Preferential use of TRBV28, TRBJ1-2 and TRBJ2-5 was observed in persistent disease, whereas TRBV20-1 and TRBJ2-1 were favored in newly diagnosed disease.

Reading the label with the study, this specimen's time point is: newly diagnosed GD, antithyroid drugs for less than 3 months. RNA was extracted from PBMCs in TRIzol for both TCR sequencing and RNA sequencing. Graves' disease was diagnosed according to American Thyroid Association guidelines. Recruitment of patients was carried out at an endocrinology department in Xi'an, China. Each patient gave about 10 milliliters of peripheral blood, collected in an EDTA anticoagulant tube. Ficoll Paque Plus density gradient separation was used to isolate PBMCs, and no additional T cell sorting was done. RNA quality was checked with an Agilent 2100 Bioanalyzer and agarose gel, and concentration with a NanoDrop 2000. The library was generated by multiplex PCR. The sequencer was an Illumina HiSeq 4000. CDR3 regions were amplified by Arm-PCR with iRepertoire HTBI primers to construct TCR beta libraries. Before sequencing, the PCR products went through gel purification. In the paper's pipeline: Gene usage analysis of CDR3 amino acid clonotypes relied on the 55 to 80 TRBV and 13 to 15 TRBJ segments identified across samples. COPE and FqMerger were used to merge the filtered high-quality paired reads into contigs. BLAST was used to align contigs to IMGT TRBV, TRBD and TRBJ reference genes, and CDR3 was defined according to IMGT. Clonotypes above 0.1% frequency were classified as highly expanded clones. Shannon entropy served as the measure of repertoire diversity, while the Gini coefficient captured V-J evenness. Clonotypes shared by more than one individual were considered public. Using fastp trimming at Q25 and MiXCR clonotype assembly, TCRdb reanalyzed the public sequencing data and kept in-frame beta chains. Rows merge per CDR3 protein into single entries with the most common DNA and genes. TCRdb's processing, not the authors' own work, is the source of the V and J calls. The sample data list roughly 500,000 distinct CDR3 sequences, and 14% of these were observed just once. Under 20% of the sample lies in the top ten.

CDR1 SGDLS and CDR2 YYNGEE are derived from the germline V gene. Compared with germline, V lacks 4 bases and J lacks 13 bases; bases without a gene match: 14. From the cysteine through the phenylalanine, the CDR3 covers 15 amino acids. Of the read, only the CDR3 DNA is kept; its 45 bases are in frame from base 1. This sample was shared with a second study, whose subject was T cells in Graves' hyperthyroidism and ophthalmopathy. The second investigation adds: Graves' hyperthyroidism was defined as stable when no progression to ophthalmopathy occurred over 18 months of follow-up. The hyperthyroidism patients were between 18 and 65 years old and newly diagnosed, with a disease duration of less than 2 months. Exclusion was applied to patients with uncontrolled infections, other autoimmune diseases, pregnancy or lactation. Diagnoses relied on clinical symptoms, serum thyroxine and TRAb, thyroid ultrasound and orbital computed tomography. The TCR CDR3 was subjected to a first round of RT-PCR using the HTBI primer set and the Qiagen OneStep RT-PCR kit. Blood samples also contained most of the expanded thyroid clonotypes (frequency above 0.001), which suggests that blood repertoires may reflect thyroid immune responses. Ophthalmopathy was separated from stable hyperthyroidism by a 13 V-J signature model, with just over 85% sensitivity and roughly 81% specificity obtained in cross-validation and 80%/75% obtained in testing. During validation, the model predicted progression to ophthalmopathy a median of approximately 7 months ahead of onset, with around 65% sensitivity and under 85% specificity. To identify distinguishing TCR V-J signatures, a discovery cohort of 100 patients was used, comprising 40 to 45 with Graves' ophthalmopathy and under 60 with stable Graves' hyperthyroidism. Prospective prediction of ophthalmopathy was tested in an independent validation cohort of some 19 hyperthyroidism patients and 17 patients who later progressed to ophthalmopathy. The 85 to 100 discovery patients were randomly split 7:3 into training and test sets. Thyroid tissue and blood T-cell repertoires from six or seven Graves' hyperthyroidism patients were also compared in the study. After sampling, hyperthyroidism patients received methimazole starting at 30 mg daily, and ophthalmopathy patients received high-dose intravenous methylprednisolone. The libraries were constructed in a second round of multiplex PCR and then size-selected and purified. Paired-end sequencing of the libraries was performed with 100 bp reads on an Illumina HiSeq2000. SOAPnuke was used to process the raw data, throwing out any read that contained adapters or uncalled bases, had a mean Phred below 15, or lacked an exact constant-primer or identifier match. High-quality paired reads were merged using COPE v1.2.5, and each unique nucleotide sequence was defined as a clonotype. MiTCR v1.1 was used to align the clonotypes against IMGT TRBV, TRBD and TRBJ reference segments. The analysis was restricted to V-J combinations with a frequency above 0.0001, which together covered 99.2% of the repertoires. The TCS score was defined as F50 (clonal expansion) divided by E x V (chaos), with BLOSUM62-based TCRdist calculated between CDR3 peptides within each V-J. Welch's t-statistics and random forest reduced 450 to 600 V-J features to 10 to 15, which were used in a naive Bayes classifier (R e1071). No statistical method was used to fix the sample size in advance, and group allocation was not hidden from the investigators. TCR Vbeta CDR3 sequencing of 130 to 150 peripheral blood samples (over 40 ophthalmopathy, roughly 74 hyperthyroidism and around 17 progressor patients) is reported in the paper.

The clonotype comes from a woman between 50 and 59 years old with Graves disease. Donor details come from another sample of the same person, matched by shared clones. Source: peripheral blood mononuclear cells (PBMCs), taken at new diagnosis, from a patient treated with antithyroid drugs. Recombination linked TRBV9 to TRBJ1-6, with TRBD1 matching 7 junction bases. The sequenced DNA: TGTGCCAGCAGCCCCCTTAGACAGGGTTCGTTGCCCCTCCACTTT. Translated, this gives CASSPLRQGSLPLHF.